The rows below give T cell receptor beta chains drawn from one sample of a study of beta chain features in type 1 diabetes. Generated by immunoSEQ multiplex PCR, the TCRdb table keeps only in-frame clones and is missing some. This sample has some 250,000 clones, with roughly a tenth found just once. The sample consisted of naive CD4+ T cells from blood. The origin of the receptors is a man aged 25 to 40 with type 1 diabetes. The CDR3 runs from the conserved cysteine through the conserved F or W. The D gene is left open where the match is weak. Size values are once, few and many counts, or a class for expanded clones, and some rows have none.

V: TRBV11-1; D: NA; J: TRBJ2-2; size: few; CDR3: CASTLEGTTGELFF; DNA: TGTGCCAGCACCTTAGAGGGGACAACCGGGGAGCTGTTTTTT
V: TRBV19; D: NA; J: TRBJ1-1; size: few; CDR3: CASSNSVIGTEAFF; DNA: TGTGCCAGTAGTAACTCGGTTATCGGCACTGAAGCTTTCTTT
V: TRBV5-1; D: NA; J: TRBJ2-5; size: NA; CDR3: CASSLAGQQETQYF; DNA: TGCGCCAGCAGCTTGGCTGGACAGCAAGAGACCCAGTACTTC
V: TRBV5-1; D: TRBD1; J: TRBJ1-2; size: NA; CDR3: CASSLTGANYGYTF; DNA: TGCGCCAGCAGCTTGACAGGGGCTAACTATGGCTACACCTTC
V: TRBV4-2; D: TRBD1; J: TRBJ1-5; size: few; CDR3: CASSQDSGTGGNQPQHF; DNA: TGTGCCAGCAGCCAAGACTCCGGGACAGGGGGGAATCAGCCCCAGCATTTT
V: TRBV6-6; D: NA; J: TRBJ1-1; size: NA; CDR3: CASSPGSLAFF; DNA: TGTGCCAGCAGTCCGGGGTCGTTGGCTTTCTTT
V: TRBV11-2; D: NA; J: TRBJ1-1; size: few; CDR3: CAAAGLGNTEAFF; DNA: TGTGCCGCGGCGGGCCTGGGGAACACTGAAGCTTTCTTT
V: TRBV27; D: TRBD1; J: TRBJ2-5; size: few; CDR3: CASSLGTGSGETQYF; DNA: TGTGCCAGCAGTCTCGGGACAGGGAGTGGCGAGACCCAGTACTTC
V: TRBV7-9; D: NA; J: TRBJ1-2; size: NA; CDR3: CASSPPGGPGGGYTF; DNA: TGTGCCAGCAGCCCCCCCGGAGGGCCTGGGGGTGGCTACACCTTC
V: TRBV2; D: NA; J: TRBJ2-7; size: NA; CDR3: CASSQDTAPAYEQYF; DNA: TGTGCCAGCAGTCAGGACACCGCTCCGGCCTACGAGCAGTACTTC
V: TRBV19; D: TRBD1; J: TRBJ1-2; size: NA; CDR3: CASSPLPRQGGGYTF; DNA: TGTGCCAGTAGTCCCCTACCCCGGCAGGGGGGTGGCTACACCTTC
V: TRBV9; D: NA; J: TRBJ1-1; size: NA; CDR3: CASSIQVKDTEAFF; DNA: TGTGCCAGCAGCATCCAGGTAAAAGACACTGAAGCTTTCTTT
V: TRBV4-2; D: NA; J: TRBJ2-5; size: few; CDR3: CASSQGLAKETQYF; DNA: TGTGCCAGCAGCCAAGGCCTAGCTAAAGAGACCCAGTACTTC
V: TRBV4-1; D: NA; J: TRBJ2-1; size: NA; CDR3: CASSPMGLGANEQFF; DNA: TGCGCCAGCAGCCCCATGGGCCTAGGGGCCAATGAGCAGTTCTTC
V: TRBV5-1; D: NA; J: TRBJ1-1; size: NA; CDR3: CATGRGPDTEAFF; DNA: TGCGCCACCGGGCGGGGGCCGGACACTGAAGCTTTCTTT
V: TRBV7-9; D: NA; J: TRBJ2-7; size: few; CDR3: CASSYGNRMQHEQYF; DNA: TGTGCCAGCAGCTACGGAAACAGGATGCAACACGAGCAGTACTTC
V: TRBV5-4; D: TRBD2; J: TRBJ2-5; size: NA; CDR3: CASSLGGGPQETQYF; DNA: TGTGCCAGCAGCTTGGGGGGGGGTCCCCAAGAGACCCAGTACTTC
V: TRBV19; D: NA; J: TRBJ1-5; size: few; CDR3: CASSIPFQPQHF; DNA: TGTGCCAGTAGTATACCCTTTCAGCCCCAGCATTTT
V: TRBV7-3; D: TRBD2; J: TRBJ2-1; size: few; CDR3: CASSTTSVGEQFF; DNA: TGTGCCAGCAGCACGACTAGCGTGGGAGAGCAGTTCTTC
V: TRBV5-1; D: NA; J: TRBJ2-3; size: few; CDR3: CASSSPGTDTQYF; DNA: TGCGCCAGCAGCTCCCCGGGCACAGATACGCAGTATTTT
V: TRBV11-2; D: NA; J: TRBJ2-2; size: NA; CDR3: CASSPGQFTGELFF; DNA: TGTGCCAGCAGCCCCGGACAGTTCACCGGGGAGCTGTTTTTT
V: TRBV5-1; D: NA; J: TRBJ2-3; size: few; CDR3: CASSLGSATDTQYF; DNA: TGCGCCAGCAGCTTGGGGAGTGCTACAGATACGCAGTATTTT
V: TRBV2; D: NA; J: TRBJ1-4; size: few; CDR3: CASSKEGQVGEKLFF; DNA: TGTGCCAGCAGTAAAGAGGGGCAGGTCGGTGAAAAACTGTTTTTT
V: TRBV6-5; D: NA; J: TRBJ2-7; size: NA; CDR3: CASSREGGNYEQYF; DNA: TGTGCCAGCAGTAGAGAGGGGGGGAACTACGAGCAGTACTTC
V: TRBV28; D: NA; J: TRBJ2-5; size: few; CDR3: CASSSAATGTQYF; DNA: TGTGCCAGCAGTTCAGCAGCCACGGGGACCCAGTACTTC
V: TRBV28; D: NA; J: TRBJ1-3; size: few; CDR3: CASSSSGYTIYF; DNA: TGTGCCAGCAGCAGTTCGGGATACACCATATATTTT
V: TRBV4-3; D: NA; J: TRBJ1-4; size: few; CDR3: CASSQDRVDGEKLFF; DNA: TGCGCCAGCAGCCAAGACAGGGTGGACGGTGAAAAACTGTTTTTT
V: TRBV6-4; D: TRBD2; J: TRBJ2-1; size: few; CDR3: CASRLLAGNHNEQFF; DNA: TGTGCCAGCAGATTACTAGCGGGGAATCATAATGAGCAGTTCTTC
V: TRBV7-3; D: NA; J: TRBJ2-7; size: few; CDR3: CASSQAGSYEQYF; DNA: TGTGCCAGCAGCCAGGCCGGCTCCTACGAGCAGTACTTC
V: TRBV4-1; D: NA; J: TRBJ2-7; size: NA; CDR3: CASSVRQDTYEQYF; DNA: TGCGCCAGCAGCGTAAGACAGGACACCTACGAGCAGTACTTC
V: TRBV6-6; D: NA; J: TRBJ2-1; size: few; CDR3: CASSVERIYNEQFF; DNA: TGTGCCAGCAGTGTGGAGAGAATATACAATGAGCAGTTCTTC
V: TRBV27; D: NA; J: TRBJ1-6; size: few; CDR3: CASSFSGYDSPLHF; DNA: TGTGCCAGCAGTTTCTCGGGGTACGATTCACCCCTCCACTTT
V: TRBV6-1; D: NA; J: TRBJ2-7; size: few; CDR3: CASSEDAVSYEQYF; DNA: TGTGCCAGCAGTGAAGATGCAGTATCCTACGAGCAGTACTTC
V: TRBV18; D: NA; J: TRBJ2-5; size: NA; CDR3: CASSLQGSETQYF; DNA: TGTGCCAGCTCACTTCAGGGTTCAGAGACCCAGTACTTC
V: TRBV13; D: NA; J: TRBJ2-7; size: few; CDR3: CASSLAQGSYEQYF; DNA: TGTGCCAGCAGCTTGGCCCAGGGGTCCTACGAGCAGTACTTC
V: TRBV18; D: TRBD1; J: TRBJ2-7; size: few; CDR3: CASSPGTGSSYEQYF; DNA: TGTGCCAGCTCACCAGGGACAGGGAGCTCCTACGAGCAGTACTTC
V: TRBV5-1; D: TRBD1; J: TRBJ2-1; size: few; CDR3: CASSLQGQGYNEQFF; DNA: TGCGCCAGCAGCTTGCAAGGACAGGGCTACAATGAGCAGTTCTTC
V: TRBV5-4; D: NA; J: TRBJ1-2; size: few; CDR3: CASNTGKANYGYTF; DNA: TGTGCCAGCAACACGGGGAAAGCAAACTATGGCTACACCTTC
V: TRBV5-4; D: NA; J: TRBJ1-3; size: NA; CDR3: CASSLDSSGNTIYF; DNA: TGTGCCAGCAGCTTAGACAGCTCTGGAAACACCATATATTTT
V: TRBV7-2; D: NA; J: TRBJ2-2; size: few; CDR3: CASSAGPGAGELFF; DNA: TGTGCCAGCAGCGCCGGGCCGGGGGCCGGGGAGCTGTTTTTT
V: TRBV5-1; D: TRBD2; J: TRBJ2-1; size: few; CDR3: CASSSSGGAYNEQFF; DNA: TGCGCCAGCAGCTCTAGCGGGGGGGCCTACAATGAGCAGTTCTTC
V: TRBV4-3; D: TRBD1; J: TRBJ1-2; size: once; CDR3: CASSQLTGGKNGYTF; DNA: TGCGCCAGCAGCCAACTAACAGGGGGAAAAAATGGCTACACCTTC
V: TRBV30; D: NA; J: TRBJ2-7; size: NA; CDR3: CAWSARQGGAYEQYF; DNA: TGTGCCTGGAGTGCCCGACAGGGAGGCGCCTACGAGCAGTACTTC